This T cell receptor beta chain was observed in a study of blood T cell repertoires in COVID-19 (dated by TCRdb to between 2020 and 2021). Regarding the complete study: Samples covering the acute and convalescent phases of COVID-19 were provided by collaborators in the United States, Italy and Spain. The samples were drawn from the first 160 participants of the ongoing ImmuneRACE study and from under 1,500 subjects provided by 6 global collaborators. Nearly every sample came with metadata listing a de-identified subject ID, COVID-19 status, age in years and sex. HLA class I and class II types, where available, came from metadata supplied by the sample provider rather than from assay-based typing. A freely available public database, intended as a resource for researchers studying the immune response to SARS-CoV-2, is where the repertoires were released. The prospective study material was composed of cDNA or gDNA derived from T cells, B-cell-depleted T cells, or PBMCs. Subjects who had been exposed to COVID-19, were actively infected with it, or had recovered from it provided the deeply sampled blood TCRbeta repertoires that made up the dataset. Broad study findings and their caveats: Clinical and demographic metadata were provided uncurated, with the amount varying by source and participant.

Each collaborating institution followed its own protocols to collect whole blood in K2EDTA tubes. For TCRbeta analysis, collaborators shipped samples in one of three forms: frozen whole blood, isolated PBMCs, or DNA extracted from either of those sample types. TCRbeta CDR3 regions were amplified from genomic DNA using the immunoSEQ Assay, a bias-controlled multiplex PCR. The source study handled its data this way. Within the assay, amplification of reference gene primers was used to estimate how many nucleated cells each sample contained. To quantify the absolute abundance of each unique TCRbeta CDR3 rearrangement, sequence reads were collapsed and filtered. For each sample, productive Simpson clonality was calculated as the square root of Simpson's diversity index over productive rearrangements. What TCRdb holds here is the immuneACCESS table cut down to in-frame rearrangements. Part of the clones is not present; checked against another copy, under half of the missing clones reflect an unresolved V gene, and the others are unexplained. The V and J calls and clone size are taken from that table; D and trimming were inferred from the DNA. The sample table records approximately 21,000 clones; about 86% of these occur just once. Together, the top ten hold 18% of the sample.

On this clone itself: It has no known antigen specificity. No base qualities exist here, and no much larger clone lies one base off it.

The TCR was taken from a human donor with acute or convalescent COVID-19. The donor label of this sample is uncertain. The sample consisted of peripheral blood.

The sequenced DNA: TGTGCCAGCAGCCAGACTAGCGGGGCCACAGATACGCAGTATTTT. Its amino acids are CASSQTSGATDTQYF. The rearrangement combines TRBV3-1 (or the pseudogene TRBV3-2) with TRBJ2-3, with 11 bases matching TRBD2. From the cysteine up to the phenylalanine, the CDR3 has a length of 15 residues. The CDR3 DNA has 45 bases and is translated from base 1. Per the germline V gene (reference sequence), LGHDT is the CDR1 and YNNKEL is the CDR2. Ends trimmed: V by 3 bases, J by 2 bases; bases unmatched to a gene: 1.